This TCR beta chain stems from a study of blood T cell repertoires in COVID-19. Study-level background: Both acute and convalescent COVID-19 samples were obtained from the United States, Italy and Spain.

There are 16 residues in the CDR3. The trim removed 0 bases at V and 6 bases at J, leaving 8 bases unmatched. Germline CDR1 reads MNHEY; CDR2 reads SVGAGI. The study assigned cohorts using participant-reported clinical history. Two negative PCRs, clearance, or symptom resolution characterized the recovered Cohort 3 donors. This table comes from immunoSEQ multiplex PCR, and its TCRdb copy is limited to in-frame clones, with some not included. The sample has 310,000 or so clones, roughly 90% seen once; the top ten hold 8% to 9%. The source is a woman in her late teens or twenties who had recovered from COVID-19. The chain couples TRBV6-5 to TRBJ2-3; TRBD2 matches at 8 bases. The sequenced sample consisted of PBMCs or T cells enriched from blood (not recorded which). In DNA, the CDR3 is TGTGCCAGCAGTTACTCTCAGCGGGAGAACCCCGATACGCAGTATTTT. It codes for CASSYSQRENPDTQYF.